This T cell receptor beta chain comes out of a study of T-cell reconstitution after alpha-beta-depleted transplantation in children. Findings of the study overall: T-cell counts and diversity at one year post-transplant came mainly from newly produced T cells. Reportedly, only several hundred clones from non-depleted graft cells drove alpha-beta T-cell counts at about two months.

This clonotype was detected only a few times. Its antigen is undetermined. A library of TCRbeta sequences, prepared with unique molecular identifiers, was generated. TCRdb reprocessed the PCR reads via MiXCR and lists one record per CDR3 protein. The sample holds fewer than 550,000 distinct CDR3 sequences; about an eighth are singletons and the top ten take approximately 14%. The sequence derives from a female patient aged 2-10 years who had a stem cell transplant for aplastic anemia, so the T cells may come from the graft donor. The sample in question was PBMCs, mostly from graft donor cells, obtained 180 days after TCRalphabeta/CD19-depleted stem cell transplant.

The CDR3 DNA reads as TGTGCCAGCAGTTTAGGAAGTATTACCTACGAGCAGTACTTC. This sequence encodes CASSLGSITYEQYF. This chain joins TRBV28 and TRBJ2-7, with D uncertain. Trimming cost V 2 bases and J 2 bases, with 10 bases left between them. Germline-derived CDR1 and CDR2 are MDHEN and SYDVKM. This CDR3 comprises 14 residues.